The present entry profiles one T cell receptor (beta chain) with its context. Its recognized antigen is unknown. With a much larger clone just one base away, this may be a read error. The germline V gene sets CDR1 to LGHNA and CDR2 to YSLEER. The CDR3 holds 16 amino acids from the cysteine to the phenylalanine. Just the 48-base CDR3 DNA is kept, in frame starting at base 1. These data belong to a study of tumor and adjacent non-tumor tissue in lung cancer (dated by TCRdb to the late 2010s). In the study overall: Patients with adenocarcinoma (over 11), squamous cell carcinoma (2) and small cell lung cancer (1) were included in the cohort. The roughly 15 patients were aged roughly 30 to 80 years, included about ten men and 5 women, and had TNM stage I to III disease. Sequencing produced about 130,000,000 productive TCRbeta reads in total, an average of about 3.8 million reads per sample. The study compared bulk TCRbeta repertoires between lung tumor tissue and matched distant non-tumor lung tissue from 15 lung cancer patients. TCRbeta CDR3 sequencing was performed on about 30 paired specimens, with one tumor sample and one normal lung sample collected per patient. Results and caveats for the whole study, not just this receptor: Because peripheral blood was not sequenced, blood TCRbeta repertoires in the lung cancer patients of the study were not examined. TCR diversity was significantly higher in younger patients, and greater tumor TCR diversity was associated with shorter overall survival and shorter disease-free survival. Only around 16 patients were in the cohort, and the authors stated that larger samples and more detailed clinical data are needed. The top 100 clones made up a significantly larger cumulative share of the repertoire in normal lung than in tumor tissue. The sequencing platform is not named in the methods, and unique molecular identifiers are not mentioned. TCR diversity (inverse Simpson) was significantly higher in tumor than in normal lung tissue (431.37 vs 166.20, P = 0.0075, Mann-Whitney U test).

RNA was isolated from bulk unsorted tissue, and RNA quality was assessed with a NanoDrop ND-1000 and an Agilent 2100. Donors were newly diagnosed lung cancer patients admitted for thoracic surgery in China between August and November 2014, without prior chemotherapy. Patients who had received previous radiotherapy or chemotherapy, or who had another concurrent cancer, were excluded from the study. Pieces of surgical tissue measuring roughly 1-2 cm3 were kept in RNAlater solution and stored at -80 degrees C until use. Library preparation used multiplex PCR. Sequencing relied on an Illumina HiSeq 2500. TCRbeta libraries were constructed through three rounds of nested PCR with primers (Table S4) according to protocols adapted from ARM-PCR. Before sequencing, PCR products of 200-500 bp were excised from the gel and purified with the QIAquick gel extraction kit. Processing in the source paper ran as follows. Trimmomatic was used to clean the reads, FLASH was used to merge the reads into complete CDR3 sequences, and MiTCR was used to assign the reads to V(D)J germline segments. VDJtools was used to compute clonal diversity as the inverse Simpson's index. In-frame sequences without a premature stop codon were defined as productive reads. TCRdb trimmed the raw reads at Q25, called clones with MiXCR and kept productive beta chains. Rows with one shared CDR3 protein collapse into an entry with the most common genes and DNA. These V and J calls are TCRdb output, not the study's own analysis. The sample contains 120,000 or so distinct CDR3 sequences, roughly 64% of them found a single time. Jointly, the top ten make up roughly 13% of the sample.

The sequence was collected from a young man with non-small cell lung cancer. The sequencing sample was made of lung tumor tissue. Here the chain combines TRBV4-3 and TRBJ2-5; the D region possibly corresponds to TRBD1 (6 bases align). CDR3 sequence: CAGSQDLGRGQETQYF. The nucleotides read TGCGCCGGCAGCCAAGATCTCGGCAGGGGCCAAGAGACCCAGTACTTC.